The 22 T cell receptor beta chains given below trace back to one sample, sequenced in a study of glioma-infiltrating T cells after dendritic cell vaccination. TCRdb's table, derived via immunoSEQ multiplex PCR, lists solely in-frame clones and lacks some. The data contain fewer than 90,000 clones, around 83% of them singletons. Noted time point: after dendritic cell vaccination, including at tumor progression/relapse. The sample consisted of blood, taken after dendritic cell vaccination. These receptors were collected from a human donor with glioblastoma.

V and J are TRBV6-1 and TRBJ2-5, with D perhaps matching TRBD2 (7 bases). V gave up 4 bases and J gave up 5 bases, with 17 bases separating them. The CDR3 contains 15 residues. Germline loops: CDR1 MNHNS, CDR2 SASEGT. The CDR3 DNA follows: TGTGCCAGCAGTGGTTCCGCGGGGGCAGCGGAGACCCAGTACTTC. Protein: CASSGSAGAAETQYF.

The rearrangement links TRBV7-3 to TRBJ1-2; TRBD1 might be the D (6 bases). The V end was cut by 11 bases, the J end by 6 bases, with 10 bases between. The CDR3 extends over 10 amino acids. Germline CDR1 reads SGHTA; CDR2 reads FQGTGA. The CDR3 sequence: CAEQGNGYTF. The CDR3 DNA reads as TGTGCCGAGCAGGGGAATGGCTACACCTTC.

This clone has only one observation. CDR3 residues: CSVATGNNEQFF. The CDR3 DNA follows: TGCAGCGTTGCTACAGGGAACAATGAGCAGTTCTTC. The genes are TRBV29-1 and TRBJ2-1; tentative D call: TRBD1 (6 bases). The CDR3 consists of 12 residues. Germline assignment: CDR1 SQVTM and CDR2 ANQGSEA. Trimming left V 4 bases short and J 5 bases short, with 9 bases between.

V usage is TRBV12-2 and J usage is TRBJ2-7; the table gives TRBD2 as D, unverified against the DNA. TRBV12-2 is shown as a pseudogene. The CDR3 runs to 16 residues. The CDR3, as DNA: TGTGCAAGTCGCTTAGGGGGACTGCCTTACTCCTACGAGCAGTACTTC. Translating it yields CASRLGGLPYSYEQYF.

The chain combines TRBV5-4 with TRBJ2-7; no clear D. The CDR3 is 16 amino acids. Trimming took off 4 bases at V and 2 bases at J, with 19 bases between the two ends. Germline CDR1 is SGHNT and CDR2 is YYREEE (reference sequence). The CDR3 reads CASSTQDSPWTYEQYF. DNA of the CDR3: TGTGCCAGCAGCACTCAAGACTCTCCGTGGACCTACGAGCAGTACTTC.

The rearrangement uses TRBV7-9 and TRBJ1-2; 7 bases map to TRBD1. CDR1 and CDR2 from the germline V gene are SEHNR and FQNEAQ (reference sequence). The ends lost 2 bases at V and 2 bases at J; junction bases unmatched: 2. The CDR3 runs 14 residues. CDR3 nucleotides: TGTGCCAGCAGCTTACCGACAGGGAACTATGGCTACACCTTC. Translated, it gives CASSLPTGNYGYTF.

This sequence joins TRBV29-1 and TRBJ2-1; 12 bases line up with TRBD2. J was trimmed by 9 bases and V by 1 base; bases with no gene match: 7. There are 15 residues in the CDR3. Looked up from germline, CDR1 is SQVTM and CDR2 is ANQGSEA. As DNA, the CDR3 is TGCAGCGTTGAAGTGTCGCTAGCGGGGGGGGGTGAGCAGTTCTTC. Translating gives CSVEVSLAGGGEQFF.

The rearrangement joins TRBV23-1 to TRBJ1-5, with D unresolved. Being an ORF, TRBV23-1 has a function that is uncertain. Trimming took 2 bases from V and 4 from J, leaving 12 bases between them. This CDR3 region has 15 residues. CDR3 nucleotide sequence: TGCGCCAGCAGTCAAAATGGGCAGGTTAATCAGCCCCAGCATTTT. The encoded protein is CASSQNGQVNQPQHF.

CDR3 in DNA: TGCGCCAGCAGCCCGGAGGGTCCTGGAAACACCATATATTTT. Translating it yields CASSPEGPGNTIYF. The chain is built from TRBV5-1 and TRBJ1-3; D gene uncertain. CDR1 SGHRS and CDR2 YFSETQ come from the germline V gene. The ends were cut back, 4 bases at V and 2 bases at J, with 10 bases in the middle. CDR3 length: 14 residues.

This clone was seen once. A read error may produce the germline difference seen at one junction end. The CDR3 here is CASWSGINRDRGAVF. The CDR3 bases are TGTGCCAGCTGGAGCGGGATCAATAGGGACCGGGGAGCTGTTTTT. The chain combines TRBV27 with TRBJ2-2; 7 bases are a match to TRBD2. This CDR3 region has 15 residues. The V gene's germline CDR1 is MNHEY and CDR2 SMNVEV (reference sequence).

The chain joins TRBV6-5 to TRBJ2-3, with TRBD1 matching 10 bases. With V trimmed by 8 bases and J by 1 base, 6 bases remained unmatched. Germline loops: CDR1 MNHEY, CDR2 SVGAGI. The CDR3 is 15 residues long. As DNA, the CDR3 is TGTGCCAGCGGCGACAGGGGGCTAGGCACAGATACGCAGTATTTT. It encodes CASGDRGLGTDTQYF.

CDR3 DNA sequence: TGTGCCAGCAGCCGGGGGGGGGCCTACGAGCAGTACTTC. Translation: CASSRGGAYEQYF. V usage is TRBV9 and J usage is TRBJ2-7; 8 bases are shared with TRBD2. The V gene's germline CDR1 is SGDLS and CDR2 YYNGEE. The CDR3 runs 13 residues. After removal of 4 bases from V and 2 bases from J, the junction contained 2 bases not matched to a gene.

The J gene is TRBJ1-1, the V gene TRBV19; D is ambiguous. V was cut by 8 bases and J by 0 bases, with 13 bases left in between. The germline gives CDR1 LNHDA, CDR2 SQIVND (reference sequence). This CDR3 is 14 amino acids long. The CDR3 DNA reads as TGTGCCAGTGTAGCGGGAGCAGTGAACACTGAAGCTTTCTTT. Its translation: CASVAGAVNTEAFF.

The rearrangement uses TRBV21-1 and TRBJ1-1; the table gives TRBD1 as D, unverified against the DNA. TRBV21-1 is reported as a pseudogene. CDR3 length: 14 residues. The CDR3 DNA reads TGTGCCAGCACCGAACAGGGATCAAGGACTGAAGCTTTCTTT. Translated, it gives CASTEQGSRTEAFF.

The CDR3 sequence is CASSSTVNTEAFF. CDR3 bases: TGTGCCAGCAGTTCGACAGTGAACACTGAAGCTTTCTTT. This sequence joins TRBV27 and TRBJ1-1, with D perhaps TRBD1 (5 bases). This CDR3 contains 13 residues. The germline V gene has CDR1 MNHEY and CDR2 SMNVEV (reference sequence). V was pared by 4 bases and J by 0 bases, with 6 bases between.

The chain has TRBV6-5 and TRBJ2-1, with D perhaps TRBD2 (5 bases). This CDR3 region has 15 residues. The V end lost 0 bases, the J end lost 8 bases, and 14 bases lay between the germline ends. The germline CDR1 and CDR2 sequences are MNHEY and SVGAGI. CDR3 in amino acids: CASSYSRLAAHEQFF. The CDR3 DNA reads as TGTGCCAGCAGTTACTCTCGCCTAGCTGCCCATGAGCAGTTCTTC.

The V call is TRBV5-1, the J call TRBJ1-4; 7 nucleotides agree with TRBD1. Germline V gene data show CDR1 as SGHRS and CDR2 as YFSETQ. The V gene end was trimmed by 2 bases and the J gene end by 8 bases; junction bases not matched to a gene: 9. CDR3 length equals 15 residues. In DNA, the CDR3 is TGCGCCAGCAGCTTAGGCATCGGGACAGCAGAAAAACTGTTTTTT. Protein: CASSLGIGTAEKLFF.

J is TRBJ1-6 and V is TRBV6-1; no clear D. This CDR3 region has 14 residues. Trimming left V 7 bases short and J 10 bases short, with 17 bases between. Looked up from germline, CDR1 is MNHNS and CDR2 is SASEGT. Here the CDR3 reads CASTILGGRSPLHF. CDR3 DNA: TGTGCCAGCACTATACTGGGCGGGAGGTCACCCCTCCACTTT.

This clone has only one observation. The rearrangement uses TRBV6-5 and TRBJ2-7; D is unresolved. CDR3 size: 14 residues. The V end was cut by 0 bases, the J end by 3 bases, with 9 bases between. From germline, CDR1 is MNHEY and CDR2 SVGAGI. The CDR3 here is CASSYSVTFYEQYF. CDR3 bases: TGTGCCAGCAGTTACTCGGTCACTTTCTACGAGCAGTACTTC.

V and J are TRBV29-1 and TRBJ1-1, with D perhaps matching TRBD1 (5 bases). This CDR3 is 13 amino acids long. The V and J ends lost 7 bases and 7 bases respectively, with 19 bases between them. Germline values: CDR1 SQVTM, CDR2 ANQGSEA. The CDR3 is CSATVRQGSEAFF. The CDR3 nucleotides read TGCAGCGCAACCGTTAGGCAGGGAAGTGAAGCTTTCTTT. Drawing the rest from reference TRBV29-1 and TRBJ1-1, the complete variable domain is SAVISQKPSRDICQRGTSLTIQCQVDSQVTMMFWYRQQPGQSLTLIATANQGSEATYESGFVIDKFPISRPNLTFSTLTVSNMSPEDSSIYLCSATVRQGSEAFFGQGTRLTVV.

The rearrangement uses TRBV5-1 and TRBJ1-4; possible D gene TRBD1, 5 bases. CDR3 length equals 14 residues. Germline CDR1 and CDR2: SGHRS and YFSETQ. Trimming stripped 5 bases from V and 5 bases from J, with 13 bases between. CDR3 sequence reads: CASRLTGENEKLFF. CDR3 DNA: TGCGCCAGCAGATTGACGGGGGAGAATGAAAAACTGTTTTTT.

The V and J genes are TRBV18 and TRBJ1-1; D not resolved. This CDR3 spans 14 amino acids. Trimming pared 3 bases from V and 2 bases from J, leaving 10 bases between. Germline CDR1 KGHSH, CDR2 LQKENI. As DNA, the CDR3 is TGTGCCAGCTCACCTGGCGGGGTTAACACTGAAGCTTTCTTT. Amino acid sequence: CASSPGGVNTEAFF. Filled out from reference TRBV18 and TRBJ1-1, the complete variable domain reads NAGVMQNPRHLVRRRGQEARLRCSPMKGHSHVYWYRQLPEEGLKFMVYLQKENIIDESGMPKERFSAEFPKEGPSILRIQQVVRGDSAAYFCASSPGGVNTEAFFGQGTRLTVV.